Listed below are T cell receptor beta chains from one sample, sequenced in a study of cytomegalovirus exposure and HLA in healthy donors. Method: immunoSEQ multiplex PCR; TCRdb's copy keeps in-frame clones and lacks some. The sample records over 110,000 clones, roughly 78% being singletons. Material for sequencing was PBMCs. These receptors originate from a female donor in good health and CMV-seronegative. The CDR3 runs from the conserved cysteine through the conserved F or W. D genes are given only for firm matches. Clone size is stated in some rows and not others, as once, few, many or a class when expanded.

D gene,clone size,V gene,J gene,CDR3 DNA,CDR3 protein
TRBD2,NA,TRBV4-1,TRBJ2-7,TGCGCCAGCAGCCAAGTGTGGACTAGCGGTTACGAGCAGTACTTC,CASSQVWTSGYEQYF
TRBD1,NA,TRBV5-1,TRBJ1-2,TGCGCCAGCAGCAGCCAGACAGGGATGAATGGCTACACCTTC,CASSSQTGMNGYTF
NA,NA,TRBV28,TRBJ1-5,TGTGCCAGCAGTTTCAGGATGGGTCAGCCCCAGCATTTT,CASSFRMGQPQHF
NA,NA,TRBV5-1,TRBJ1-1,TGCGCCAGCAGCCTTCGCCCCGGACAGCCTACTGAAGCTTTCTTT,CASSLRPGQPTEAFF
NA,once,TRBV28,TRBJ2-7,TGTGCCAGCAGTACAGGGGACTCAATGCGCGAGCAGTACTTC,CASSTGDSMREQYF
TRBD2,NA,TRBV28,TRBJ2-7,TGTGCCAGCAGAGCGGGAGTATACGAGCAGTACTTC,CASRAGVYEQYF
NA,NA,TRBV15,TRBJ2-5,TGTGCCACCAGCAGAGATAACCAGAGGGAGACCCAGTACTTC,CATSRDNQRETQYF
NA,NA,TRBV28,TRBJ2-7,TGTGCCAGCAGTTCCCTCTCTGGGGGACTTCTATACGAGCAGTACTTC,CASSSLSGGLLYEQYF
NA,NA,TRBV7-3,TRBJ1-1,TGTGCCAGTAAATATTGGAGGAACACTGAAGCTTTCTTT,CASKYWRNTEAFF
NA,NA,TRBV5-1,TRBJ1-1,TGCGCCAGCAGCCGGGTAGGAGAGGGGAACACTGAAGCTTTCTTT,CASSRVGEGNTEAFF
NA,NA,TRBV28,TRBJ1-2,TGTGCCAGCCGGAGCTTTGGCTACACCTTC,CASRSFGYTF
NA,NA,TRBV19,TRBJ1-1,TGTGCCAGTAGGCCGGGGGGGGCCATGAACACTGAAGCTTTCTTT,CASRPGGAMNTEAFF
NA,NA,TRBV30,TRBJ1-1,TGTGCCTGGAGGGGGGGAGCGGGGACTGAAGCTTTCTTT,CAWRGGAGTEAFF
TRBD2,NA,TRBV5-1,TRBJ2-1,TGCGCCAGCAGCTGGGGGGCAGCGGGGGCCACCTATGAGCAGTTCTTC,CASSWGAAGATYEQFF
NA,once,TRBV30,TRBJ1-1,TGTGCCTGGAGTGTCCGGCTACTACATGAAGCTTTCTTT,CAWSVRLLHEAFF
TRBD2,NA,TRBV4-1,TRBJ2-2,TGCGCCAGCAGCCAAGTGGAACTAGCGGGAGACGGCACCGGGGAGCTGTTTTTT,CASSQVELAGDGTGELFF
TRBD2,NA,TRBV29-1,TRBJ2-7,TGCAGCGTTGTTGCGGCTAGCGGAAACTACGAGCAGTACTTC,CSVVAASGNYEQYF
TRBD1,NA,TRBV9,TRBJ1-1,TGTGCCAGCAGCGAACGGACAGGGAGTGGTGAAGCTTTCTTT,CASSERTGSGEAFF
TRBD1,NA,TRBV4-1,TRBJ1-5,TGCGCCAGCAGCCCGGACAGGGGGCTGGGTCAGCCCCAGCATTTT,CASSPDRGLGQPQHF
TRBD2,NA,TRBV5-1,TRBJ2-4,TGCGCCAGCAGCTGGGGACTAGCGGAAAACATTCAGTACTTC,CASSWGLAENIQYF
TRBD1,NA,TRBV7-3,TRBJ2-5,TGTGCCAGCAGCTCGACAGGGGGAAGGGAGACCCAGTACTTC,CASSSTGGRETQYF
NA,once,TRBV30,TRBJ2-7,TGTGCCTGGAGGTCTCAGACCTACGAGCAGTACTTC,CAWRSQTYEQYF
NA,NA,TRBV30,TRBJ1-6,TGTGCCTGGGGACACTGGAATTCACCCCTCCACTTT,CAWGHWNSPLHF
NA,NA,TRBV29-1,TRBJ2-7,TGCAGCGTTGAGGTGGGGGGCTACGAGCAGTACTTC,CSVEVGGYEQYF
TRBD2,NA,TRBV7-2,TRBJ2-2,TGTGCCAGCAGCCAAGGACTAGCGGGGGGGTGGGGCACCGGGGAGCTGTTTTTT,CASSQGLAGGWGTGELFF
NA,once,TRBV2,TRBJ1-1,TGTGCCAGCAGAGATGTACCCGGGGGAACGACTGAAGCTTTCTTT,CASRDVPGGTTEAFF
NA,once,TRBV11-1,TRBJ2-1,TGTGCCAGCAGCTTAGACGTTAGCTACTATGAGCAGTTCTTC,CASSLDVSYYEQFF
TRBD2,NA,TRBV5-1,TRBJ2-5,TGCGCCAGCAGCGCAGGACTAGCGGGAGTAGAGACCCAGTACTTC,CASSAGLAGVETQYF
NA,NA,TRBV4-2,TRBJ1-3,TGTGCCAGCAGCCCACATTCAGGGTTGGGTGGAAACACCATATATTTT,CASSPHSGLGGNTIYF
NA,once,TRBV28,TRBJ1-2,TGTGCCAGCAGTTTACTGGGGGGGGACATGGCCAACTATGGCTACACCTTC,CASSLLGGDMANYGYTF
NA,NA,TRBV23-1,TRBJ2-1,TGCGCCAGCAGTCGAGGCGGTAATGAGCAGTTCTTC,CASSRGGNEQFF
TRBD1,NA,TRBV12-5,TRBJ1-2,TGTGCTAGTGGTTTGGAGACAGGGTGGGGCTACACCTTC,CASGLETGWGYTF
NA,NA,TRBV10-3,TRBJ2-2,TGTGCCACGATGATCCAACCGGGCGGGGAGCTGTTTTTT,CATMIQPGGELFF